Below, one T cell receptor beta chain is given with its context. This specimen belongs to a study of low-dose radiotherapy and immunotherapy resistance in tumors. Overall study context: Doses of 0.5 Gy per fraction every 2 weeks, totaling 6.5 Gy, went to Cohort 1. The study gave Cohort 2 1 Gy per fraction every two weeks, totaling 13 Gy over 26 weeks.

Covering alpha and beta chains, TRAV- and TRBV-specific primers were used for the first-strand cDNA. Using a constant-region primer together with a V-primer adapter, TCRs were subjected to 20 PCR cycles of amplification. TCRdb used MiXCR to reprocess the reads, holding one entry per CDR3 protein. This sample yields fewer than 90,000 distinct CDR3 sequences, of which 18% are seen a single time; 5.5% to 6% belongs to the top ten. Germline V gene data show CDR1 as DFQATT and CDR2 as SNEGSKA (reference sequence). V was pared by 3 bases and J by 4 bases, with 8 bases of the junction left unmatched. The CDR3 is made up of 15 amino acids. The time point is: before trial treatment. Eligibility required advanced solid tumors lacking tumor-infiltrating lymphocytes.

This TCR was recovered from a male donor with prostate cancer. The material sequenced was PBMCs, taken before treatment. This chain joins TRBV20-1 and TRBJ2-3; 9 nucleotides agree with TRBD1. CDR3 nucleotides: TGCAGTGCTAGTGGGGACAGGGAAGCCCCAGATACGCAGTATTTT. Translation gives CSASGDREAPDTQYF.